The present TCR beta chain was sequenced within a study of T cells in Graves' hyperthyroidism and ophthalmopathy. From germline, CDR1 is SGHAT and CDR2 FQNNGV. The CDR3 loop spans 14 amino acids. J was trimmed by 6 bases and V by 5 bases; bases with no gene match: 6. Using RNA transcripts as the source, TCR beta CDR3 regions were amplified. When the TCR CDR3 underwent first-round RT-PCR, the HTBI primer set was used. A single record per CDR3 protein comes from TCRdb applying MiXCR to the multiplex PCR reads. The sample gives 200,000 to 250,000 distinct CDR3 sequences, about a sixth of which show up once; 50% is in the top ten. The table lists this clonotype with many counts.

The TCR originated in a man aged 45-60 years with Graves' hyperthyroidism. The sequencing input was blood. The chain employs TRBV11-2 and TRBJ2-3; 9 bases map to TRBD1. DNA of the CDR3: TGTGCCAGCAGCCTATACAGGGGGCTTGATACGCAGTATTTT. Its translation: CASSLYRGLDTQYF.